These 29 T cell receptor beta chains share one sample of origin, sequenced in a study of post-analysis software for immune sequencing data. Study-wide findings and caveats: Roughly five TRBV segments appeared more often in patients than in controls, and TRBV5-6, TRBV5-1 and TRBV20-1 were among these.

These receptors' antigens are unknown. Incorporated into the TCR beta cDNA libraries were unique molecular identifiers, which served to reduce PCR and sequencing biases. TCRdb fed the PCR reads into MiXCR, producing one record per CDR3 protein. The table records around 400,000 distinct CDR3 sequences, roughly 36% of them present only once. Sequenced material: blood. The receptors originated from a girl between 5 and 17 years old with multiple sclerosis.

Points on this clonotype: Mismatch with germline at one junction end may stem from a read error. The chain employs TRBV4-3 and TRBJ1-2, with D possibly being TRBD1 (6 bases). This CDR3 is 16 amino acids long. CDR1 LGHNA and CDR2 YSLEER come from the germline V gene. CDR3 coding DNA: TGCGCCTGCAGCCAAGATCGCCAGGGGAATTACTATGGCTACACCTTC. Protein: CACSQDRQGNYYGYTF.

The CDR3: CSAKVSPNQPQHF. In DNA form, the CDR3 reads TGCAGTGCTAAGGTCAGTCCCAATCAGCCCCAGCATTTT. This chain links TRBV20-1 with TRBJ1-5, with D uncertain. V gave up 4 bases and J gave up 3 bases, with 10 bases separating them. The CDR3 runs to 13 residues. The germline CDR1 and CDR2 sequences are DFQATT and SNEGSKA (reference sequence).

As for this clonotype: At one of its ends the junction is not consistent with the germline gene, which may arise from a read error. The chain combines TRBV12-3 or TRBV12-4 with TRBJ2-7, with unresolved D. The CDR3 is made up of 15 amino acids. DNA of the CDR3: TGTACCAGCAGTCCCTCGGATCCGGGTCGTTACGAGCAGTACTTC. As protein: CTSSPSDPGRYEQYF.

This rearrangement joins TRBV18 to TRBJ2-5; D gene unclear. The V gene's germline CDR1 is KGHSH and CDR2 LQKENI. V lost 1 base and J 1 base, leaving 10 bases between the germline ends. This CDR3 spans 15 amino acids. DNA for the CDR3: TGTGCCAGCTCACCACGGACCGGGTCCCAAGAGACCCAGTACTTC. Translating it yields CASSPRTGSQETQYF. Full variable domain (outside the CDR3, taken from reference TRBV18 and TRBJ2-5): NAGVMQNPRHLVRRRGQEARLRCSPMKGHSHVYWYRQLPEEGLKFMVYLQKENIIDESGMPKERFSAEFPKEGPSILRIQQVVRGDSAAYFCASSPRTGSQETQYFGPGTRLLVL.

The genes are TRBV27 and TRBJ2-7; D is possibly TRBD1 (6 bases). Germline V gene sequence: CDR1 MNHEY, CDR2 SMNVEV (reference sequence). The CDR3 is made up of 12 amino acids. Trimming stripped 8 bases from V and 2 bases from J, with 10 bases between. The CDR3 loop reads CASGDRTYEQYF. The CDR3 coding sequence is TGTGCCAGCGGAGACAGGACCTACGAGCAGTACTTC.

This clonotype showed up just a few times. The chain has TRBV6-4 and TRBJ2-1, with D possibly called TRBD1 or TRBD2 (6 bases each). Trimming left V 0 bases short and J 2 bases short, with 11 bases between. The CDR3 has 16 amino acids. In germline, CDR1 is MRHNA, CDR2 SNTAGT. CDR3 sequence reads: CASSDSKGGTYNEQFF. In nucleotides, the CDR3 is TGTGCCAGCAGTGACTCTAAGGGGGGCACCTACAATGAGCAGTTCTTC.

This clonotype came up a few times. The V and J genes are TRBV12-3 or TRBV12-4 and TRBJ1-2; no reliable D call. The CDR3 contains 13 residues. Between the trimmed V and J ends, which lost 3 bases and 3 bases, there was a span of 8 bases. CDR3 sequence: CASSFGSHYGYTF. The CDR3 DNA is TGTGCCAGCAGTTTCGGCAGCCACTATGGCTACACCTTC.

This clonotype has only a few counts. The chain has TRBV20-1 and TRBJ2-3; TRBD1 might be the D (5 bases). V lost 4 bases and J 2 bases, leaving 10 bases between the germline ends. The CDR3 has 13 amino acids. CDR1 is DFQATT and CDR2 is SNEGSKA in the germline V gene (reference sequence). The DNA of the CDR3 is TGCAGTGCTATCAGACAGTACACAGATACGCAGTATTTT. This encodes CSAIRQYTDTQYF.

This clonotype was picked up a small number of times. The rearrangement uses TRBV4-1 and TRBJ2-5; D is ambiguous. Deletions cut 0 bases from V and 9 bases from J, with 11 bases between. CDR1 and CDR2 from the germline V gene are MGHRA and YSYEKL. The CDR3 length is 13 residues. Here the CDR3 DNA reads TGCGCCAGCAGCCAAGACCTGAATATGGCCCAGTACTTC. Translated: CASSQDLNMAQYF.

The CDR3 protein is CSAPRLQGAGEQYF. As DNA, the CDR3 is TGCAGTGCTCCCCGTTTGCAGGGGGCTGGGGAGCAGTACTTC. This rearrangement joins TRBV20-1 to TRBJ2-7, with 8 bases identical to TRBD1. In germline, CDR1 is DFQATT, CDR2 SNEGSKA (reference sequence). CDR3 length: 14 amino acids. The ends lost 5 bases at V and 7 bases at J; junction bases unmatched: 13.

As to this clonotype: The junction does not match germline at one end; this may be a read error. Written as DNA, the CDR3 is TGTGCCAGCAGTACCGGGACAGGCCCTCAAGGCACAGATGCGCAGTATTTT. This encodes CASSTGTGPQGTDAQYF. The J gene is TRBJ2-3, the V gene TRBV12-3 or TRBV12-4; 8 bases match TRBD1. This CDR3 has 17 residues.

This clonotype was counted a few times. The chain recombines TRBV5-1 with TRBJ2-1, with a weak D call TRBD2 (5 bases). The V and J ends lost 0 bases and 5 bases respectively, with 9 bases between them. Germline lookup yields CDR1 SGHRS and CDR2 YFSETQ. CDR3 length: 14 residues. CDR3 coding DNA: TGCGCCAGCAGCTTGGGACTAAATGACAATGAGCAGTTCTTC. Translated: CASSLGLNDNEQFF.

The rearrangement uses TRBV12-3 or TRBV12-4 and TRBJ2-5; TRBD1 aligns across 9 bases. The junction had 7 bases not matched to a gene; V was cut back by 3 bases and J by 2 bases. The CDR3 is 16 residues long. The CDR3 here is CASSFWGGQGQETQYF. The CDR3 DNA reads TGTGCCAGCAGTTTCTGGGGGGGACAGGGACAAGAGACCCAGTACTTC.

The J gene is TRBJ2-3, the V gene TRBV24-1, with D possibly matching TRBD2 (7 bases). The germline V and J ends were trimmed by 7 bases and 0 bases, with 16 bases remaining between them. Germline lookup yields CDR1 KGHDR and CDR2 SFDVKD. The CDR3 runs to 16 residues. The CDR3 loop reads CATSLGGGTSTDTQYF. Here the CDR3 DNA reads TGTGCCACCAGCTTAGGCGGGGGCACCAGCACAGATACGCAGTATTTT.

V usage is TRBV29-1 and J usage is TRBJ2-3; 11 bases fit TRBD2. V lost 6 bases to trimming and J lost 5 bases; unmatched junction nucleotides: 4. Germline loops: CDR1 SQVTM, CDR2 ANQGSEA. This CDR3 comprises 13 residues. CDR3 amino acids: CSVMTSGEDTQYF. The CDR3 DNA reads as TGCAGCGTGATGACTAGCGGGGAAGATACGCAGTATTTT.

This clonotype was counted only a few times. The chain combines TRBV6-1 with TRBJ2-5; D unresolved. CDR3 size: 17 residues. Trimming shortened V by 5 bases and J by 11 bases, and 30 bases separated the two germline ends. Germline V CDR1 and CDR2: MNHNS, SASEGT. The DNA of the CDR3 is TGTGCCAGCAGTCCAGACACCCACCCAGTGACATCCTCCGGGCAGTACTTC. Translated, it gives CASSPDTHPVTSSGQYF.

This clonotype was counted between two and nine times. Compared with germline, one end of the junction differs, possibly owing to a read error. The CDR3, as DNA: TGTGCCAGCAGAGAAGGGGCCAGATACTATGGCTACACCTTC. As protein: CASREGARYYGYTF. The V gene is TRBV2, the J gene TRBJ1-2, with D possibly being TRBD1 (5 bases). Germline loops: CDR1 SNHLY, CDR2 FYNNEI. CDR3 length equals 14 residues.

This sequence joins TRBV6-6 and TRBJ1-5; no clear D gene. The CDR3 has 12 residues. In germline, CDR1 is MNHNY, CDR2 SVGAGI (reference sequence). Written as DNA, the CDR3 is TGTGCACACGGGGAGGGAGGTCAGCCCCAGCATTTT. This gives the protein CAHGEGGQPQHF.

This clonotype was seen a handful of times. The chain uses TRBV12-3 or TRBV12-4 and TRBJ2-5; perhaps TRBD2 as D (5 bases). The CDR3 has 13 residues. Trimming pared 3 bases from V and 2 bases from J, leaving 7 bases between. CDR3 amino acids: CASSFDYQETQYF. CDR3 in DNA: TGTGCCAGCAGTTTTGACTATCAAGAGACCCAGTACTTC.

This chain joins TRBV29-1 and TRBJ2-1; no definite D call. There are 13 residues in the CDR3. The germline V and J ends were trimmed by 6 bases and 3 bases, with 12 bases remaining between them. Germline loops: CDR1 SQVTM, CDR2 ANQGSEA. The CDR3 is CSVGVHYYNEQFF. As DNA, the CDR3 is TGCAGCGTGGGCGTCCATTACTACAATGAGCAGTTCTTC.

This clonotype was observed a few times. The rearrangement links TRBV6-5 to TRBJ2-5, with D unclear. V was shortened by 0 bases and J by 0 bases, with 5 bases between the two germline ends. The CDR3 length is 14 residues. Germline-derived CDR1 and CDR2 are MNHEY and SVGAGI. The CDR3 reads CASSYSHNQETQYF. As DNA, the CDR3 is TGTGCCAGCAGTTACTCCCATAACCAAGAGACCCAGTACTTC.

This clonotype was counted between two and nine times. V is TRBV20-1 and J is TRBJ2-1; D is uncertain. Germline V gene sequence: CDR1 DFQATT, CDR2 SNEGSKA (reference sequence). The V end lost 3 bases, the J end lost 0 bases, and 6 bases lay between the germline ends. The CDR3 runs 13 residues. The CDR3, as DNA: TGCAGTGCTAGTCGCAGCTCCTACAATGAGCAGTTCTTC. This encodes CSASRSSYNEQFF.

The CDR3 DNA follows: TGCAGTGCTAGAGATCTGGCGGAACGTGGGTTCTTC. This gives the protein CSARDLAERGFF. This chain connects TRBV20-1 to TRBJ2-1, with D unclear. Germline V gene sequence: CDR1 DFQATT, CDR2 SNEGSKA (reference sequence). The CDR3 has 12 residues. V lost 0 bases and J lost 15, with 15 bases in between.

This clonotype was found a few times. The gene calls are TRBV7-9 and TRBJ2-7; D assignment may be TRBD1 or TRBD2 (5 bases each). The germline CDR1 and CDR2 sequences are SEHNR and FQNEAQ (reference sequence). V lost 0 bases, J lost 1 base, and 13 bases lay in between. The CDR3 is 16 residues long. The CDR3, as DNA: TGTGCCAGCAGCTTAGCCGACGGGGCCTTATCCTACGAGCAGTACTTC. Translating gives CASSLADGALSYEQYF.

CDR3 sequence: CSAGSSGTGEKLFF. CDR3 nucleotides: TGCAGTGCGGGTTCGTCCGGGACAGGGGAAAAACTGTTTTTT. The V call is TRBV20-1, the J call TRBJ1-4, with TRBD1 matching over 9 bases. There are 14 residues in the CDR3. Trimming removed 6 bases from V and 8 bases from J; junction bases left unmatched: 10. Germline CDR1 is DFQATT and CDR2 is SNEGSKA (reference sequence).

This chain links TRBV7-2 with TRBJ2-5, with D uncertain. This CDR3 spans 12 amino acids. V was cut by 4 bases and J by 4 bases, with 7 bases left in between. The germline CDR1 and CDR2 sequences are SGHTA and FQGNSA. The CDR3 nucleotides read TGTGCCAGCAGCTCCTTTGGAGAGACCCAGTACTTC. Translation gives CASSSFGETQYF.

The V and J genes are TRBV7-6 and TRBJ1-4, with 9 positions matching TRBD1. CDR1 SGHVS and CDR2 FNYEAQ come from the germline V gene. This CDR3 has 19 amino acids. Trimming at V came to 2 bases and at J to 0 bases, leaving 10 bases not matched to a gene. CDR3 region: CASSLMGWTGDTTNEKLFF. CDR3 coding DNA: TGTGCCAGCAGCTTAATGGGATGGACAGGGGATACAACTAATGAAAAACTGTTTTTT.

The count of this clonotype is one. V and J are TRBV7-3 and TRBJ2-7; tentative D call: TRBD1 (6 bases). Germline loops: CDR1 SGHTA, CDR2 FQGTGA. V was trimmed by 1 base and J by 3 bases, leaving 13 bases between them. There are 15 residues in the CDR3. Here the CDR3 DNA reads TGTGCCAGCAGCTTAAGGGCAGGGGAAGACTACGAGCAGTACTTC. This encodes CASSLRAGEDYEQYF.

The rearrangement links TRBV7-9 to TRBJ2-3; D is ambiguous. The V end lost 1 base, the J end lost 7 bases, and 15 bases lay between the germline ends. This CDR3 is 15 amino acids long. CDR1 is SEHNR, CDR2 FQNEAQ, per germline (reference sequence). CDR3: CASSLGLAKRNTQYF. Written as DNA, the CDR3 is TGTGCCAGCAGCTTAGGGCTTGCGAAGAGAAATACGCAGTATTTT.